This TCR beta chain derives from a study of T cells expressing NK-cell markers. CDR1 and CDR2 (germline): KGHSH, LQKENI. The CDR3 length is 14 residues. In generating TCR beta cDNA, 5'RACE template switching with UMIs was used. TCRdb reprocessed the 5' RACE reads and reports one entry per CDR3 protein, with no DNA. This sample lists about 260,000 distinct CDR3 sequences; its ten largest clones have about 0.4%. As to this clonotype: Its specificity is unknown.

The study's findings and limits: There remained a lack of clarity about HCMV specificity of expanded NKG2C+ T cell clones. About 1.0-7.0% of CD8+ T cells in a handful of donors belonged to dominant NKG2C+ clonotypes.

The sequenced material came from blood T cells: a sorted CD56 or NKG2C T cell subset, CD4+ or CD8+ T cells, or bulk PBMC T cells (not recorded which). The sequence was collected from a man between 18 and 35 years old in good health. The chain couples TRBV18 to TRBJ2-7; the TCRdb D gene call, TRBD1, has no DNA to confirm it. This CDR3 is CASSSGQIYYEQYF.